This T cell receptor (beta chain) was captured by sequencing in a study of OX40 agonist ivuxolimab in advanced cancers. Study summary: A male proportion of 82.7% was recorded, with mean age roughly 62 years and range roughly 23 to 90. It was permissible to have had prior anti-PD-1, anti-PD-L1 or anti-CTLA-4 therapy, and around 40% had some. Partial responses were seen in three patients, one with hepatocellular carcinoma and two with cutaneous melanoma.

Germline V CDR1 and CDR2: SGHDT, YYEEEE. The ends were cut back, 2 bases at V and 8 bases at J, with 19 bases in the middle. The CDR3 contains 16 residues. With respect to this clone: Antigen unknown.

Data came from immunoSEQ multiplex PCR; TCRdb stores just in-frame clones and leaves some out. The sample includes around 21,000 clones, 75% to 85% of them seen just once. Study observations and caveats: Individuals who were partial responders at 0.1-3.0 mg/kg had clonal expansion that ranked among the lowest.

The V call is TRBV5-6, the J call TRBJ1-4; possibly TRBD1 for D (6 bases). The TCR sequence derives from an adult with an advanced solid tumor such as melanoma, head and neck, liver or kidney cancer. The starting material was CD4+ or CD8+ T cells sorted from blood, obtained in a trial of the OX40 agonist ivuxolimab. CDR3 in DNA: TGTGCCAGCAGCTTCAGGACAGTAAGACGATCAGAAAAACTGTTTTTT. It specifies CASSFRTVRRSEKLFF.